A single sample is the source of the 27 T cell receptor beta chains below, sequenced in a study of early T cells in non-severe SARS-CoV-2 infection. TCRdb used MiXCR to reprocess the 5' RACE reads, holding one entry per CDR3 protein. The data hold more than 35,000 distinct CDR3 sequences, with 4.5% to 5.5% observed a single time. The sequenced sample consisted of whole blood. These receptors came from an adult who was a healthcare worker with PCR-confirmed SARS-CoV-2 infection or an uninfected control (not recorded which).

This clonotype was counted at least ten times. The V call is TRBV11-2, the J call TRBJ1-1; the D gene is possibly TRBD1 (6 bases). V was pared by 3 bases and J by 5 bases, with 10 bases between. From germline, CDR1 is SGHAT and CDR2 FQNNGV. CDR3 size: 13 residues. The CDR3 coding sequence is TGTGCCAGCAGCTTGACAGGCCCGACTGAAGCTTTCTTT. Translating it yields CASSLTGPTEAFF.

This clonotype was recorded at least ten times. The rearrangement joins TRBV20-1 to TRBJ1-1; TRBD1 aligns across 7 bases. V lost 5 bases and J lost 5; bases outside the gene matches: 17. The CDR3 extends over 16 amino acids. Germline V lookup: CDR1 DFQATT, CDR2 SNEGSKA (reference sequence). For the CDR3, the DNA is TGCAGTGCTTCCTCAAACAGGGGCGCAATGTGGACTGAAGCTTTCTTT. Encoded protein: CSASSNRGAMWTEAFF.

This clonotype occurred many times. This chain's CDR3 is CASSESNRGLYNEQFF. CDR3 sequence (DNA): TGCGCCAGCAGTGAGTCCAACCGGGGACTTTACAATGAGCAGTTCTTC. This chain connects TRBV10-1 to TRBJ2-1, with a tentative D call TRBD2 (6 bases). The CDR3 extends over 16 amino acids. The germline V gene has CDR1 WNHNN and CDR2 SYGVQD (reference sequence). The V end lost 0 bases, the J end lost 4 bases, and 13 bases lay between the germline ends.

This clonotype was detected only a few times. The V and J genes are TRBV12-3 or TRBV12-4 and TRBJ1-2; a weak D match, TRBD1 (5 bases). V shed 2 bases and J shed 6 bases, with 7 bases lying between them. This CDR3 is 12 amino acids long. CDR3 amino acids: CASSLQDNGYTF. The CDR3 bases are TGTGCCAGCAGTTTACAGGACAATGGCTACACCTTC.

There are many counts of this clonotype. The V and J genes are TRBV2 and TRBJ1-4; no definite D call. CDR3 size: 14 residues. V lost 4 bases, J lost 0 bases, and 6 bases lay in between. From germline, CDR1 is SNHLY and CDR2 FYNNEI. CDR3 coding DNA: TGTGCCAGCAGTGTATGGTCAACTAATGAAAAACTGTTTTTT. This gives the protein CASSVWSTNEKLFF.

This clonotype was seen ten or more times. This chain uses TRBV29-1 with TRBJ1-1; a weak D match, TRBD1 (5 bases). Germline V gives CDR1 SQVTM, CDR2 ANQGSEA. This CDR3 region has 13 residues. V lost 2 bases to trimming and J lost 5 bases, with 12 bases between them. CDR3 sequence (DNA): TGCAGCGTTGAATGGGGGTTGGTTACTGAAGCTTTCTTT. Protein sequence: CSVEWGLVTEAFF.

At least ten counts were recorded for this clonotype. The chain joins TRBV5-6 to TRBJ1-1; 7 bases agree with TRBD1. V lost 4 bases and J lost 0; bases outside the gene matches: 6. The CDR3 is made up of 15 amino acids. The germline V gene encodes CDR1 SGHDT and CDR2 YYEEEE. The CDR3 nucleotides are TGTGCCAGCAGCAGACAAGGGGGCTTGAACACTGAAGCTTTCTTT. Translating it yields CASSRQGGLNTEAFF.

This clonotype was seen repeatedly, ten times or more. J is TRBJ1-5 and V is TRBV27, with D hard to call. Germline assignment: CDR1 MNHEY and CDR2 SMNVEV (reference sequence). This CDR3 has 13 residues. Trimming took off 3 bases at V and 5 bases at J, with 8 bases between the two ends. The CDR3 coding sequence is TGTGCCAGCAGTTTGACACGAGATCAGCCCCAGCATTTT. It yields the protein CASSLTRDQPQHF.

This clonotype occurred many times. The CDR3 region has the DNA TGTGCCAGCAGACAAGAGACCCAGTACTTC. Its protein is CASRQETQYF. The chain couples TRBV6-1 to TRBJ2-5; no definite D call. Deletions cut 6 bases from V and 2 bases from J, with 1 base between. The CDR3 length is 10 residues. From germline, CDR1 is MNHNS and CDR2 SASEGT.

Ten or more counts support this clonotype. The V and J genes are TRBV27 and TRBJ2-1; 12 bases map to TRBD1. With V trimmed by 5 bases and J by 8 bases, 10 bases remained unmatched. The CDR3 extends over 16 amino acids. Germline CDR1 reads MNHEY; CDR2 reads SMNVEV (reference sequence). CDR3 protein: CASSLIRDRGQDEQFF. The CDR3 nucleotides are TGTGCCAGCAGTCTTATCCGGGACAGGGGGCAGGATGAGCAGTTCTTC.

This clonotype was seen many times. The CDR3 bases are TGCGCCAGCAGCCAAGAAAAGCGTCTTCCCTACAATGAGCAGTTCTTC. It specifies CASSQEKRLPYNEQFF. The gene calls are TRBV4-1 and TRBJ2-1, with no clear D. This CDR3 has 16 amino acids. From germline, CDR1 is MGHRA and CDR2 YSYEKL. V shed 0 bases and J shed 2 bases, with 11 bases lying between them.

The V and J genes are TRBV30 and TRBJ1-4; D unresolved. The CDR3 loop spans 12 amino acids. The germline CDR1 and CDR2 sequences are GTSNPN and SVGIG (reference sequence). Between the trimmed V and J ends, which lost 0 bases and 7 bases, there was a span of 6 bases. The CDR3 sequence is CAWSVVGEKLFF. The CDR3 DNA reads as TGTGCCTGGAGTGTAGTAGGTGAAAAACTGTTTTTT.

This clonotype was counted at least ten times. The gene calls are TRBV6-6 and TRBJ1-1; 7 nucleotides agree with TRBD1. With V trimmed by 8 bases and J by 4 bases, 10 bases remained unmatched. CDR3 length: 14 residues. Germline CDR1 reads MNHNY; CDR2 reads SVGAGI (reference sequence). DNA for the CDR3: TGTGCCAGCGGCCCACAGGGGACGACCACTGAAGCTTTCTTT. Translating it yields CASGPQGTTTEAFF.

The chain couples TRBV5-8 to TRBJ1-6, with D tentatively TRBD1 (6 bases). The CDR3 is made up of 17 amino acids. Trimming removed 4 bases from V and 0 bases from J, with 14 bases in between. Germline V gives CDR1 SGHTS, CDR2 YDEGEE. The CDR3 DNA follows: TGTGCCAGCAGCGGACCACAGGGAAGCTCCTATAATTCACCCCTCCACTTT. It is translated as CASSGPQGSSYNSPLHF.

At least ten counts were recorded for this clonotype. This rearrangement joins TRBV7-9 to TRBJ1-1; D is perhaps TRBD1 (5 bases). CDR1 and CDR2 (germline): SEHNR, FQNEAQ (reference sequence). Trimming shortened V by 5 bases and J by 2 bases, and 21 bases separated the two germline ends. The CDR3 has 17 residues. In nucleotides, the CDR3 is TGTGCCAGCAGCCTACATGGGGCGTATGTGTTAAACACTGAAGCTTTCTTT. It translates to CASSLHGAYVLNTEAFF.

This clonotype has ten or more counts. This chain joins TRBV12-5 and TRBJ1-1; D is ambiguous. This CDR3 contains 11 residues. Trimming took off 3 bases at V and 4 bases at J, with 3 bases between the two ends. Germline V lookup: CDR1 LGHNT, CDR2 FRNRAP. As DNA, the CDR3 is TGTGCTAGTGGTTTCCCCACTGAAGCTTTCTTT. This gives the protein CASGFPTEAFF.

This clonotype showed up many times. This sequence joins TRBV19 and TRBJ2-3; D is unclear. Germline V lookup: CDR1 LNHDA, CDR2 SQIVND (reference sequence). This CDR3 has 11 amino acids. V gave up 5 bases and J gave up 8 bases, with 8 bases separating them. CDR3 sequence: CASSSAGTQYF. CDR3 DNA: TGTGCCAGTAGTTCTGCCGGTACGCAGTATTTT.

This clonotype was counted many times. The genes are TRBV10-3 and TRBJ1-1; D unclear. CDR1 is ENHRY and CDR2 is SYGVKD in the germline V gene. The germline V and J ends were trimmed by 1 base and 0 bases, with 6 bases remaining between them. This CDR3 has 14 amino acids. CDR3 DNA: TGTGCCATCAGTGAGTATACAGTGAACACTGAAGCTTTCTTT. It is translated as CAISEYTVNTEAFF.

This clonotype showed up many times. The chain combines TRBV6-1 with TRBJ2-7; TRBD2 might be the D (6 bases). Looked up from germline, CDR1 is MNHNS and CDR2 is SASEGT. CDR3 size: 13 residues. V was clipped by 8 bases and J by 1 base, with 12 bases between them. CDR3 nucleotide sequence: TGTGCCAGCCAGTCGGCGGGGTCCTACGAGCAGTACTTC. Its protein product is CASQSAGSYEQYF.

V and J are TRBV20-1 and TRBJ1-1, with D perhaps matching TRBD1 (6 bases). Trimming shortened V by 5 bases and J by 1 base, and 11 bases separated the two germline ends. The CDR3 extends over 13 amino acids. Germline V CDR1 and CDR2: DFQATT, SNEGSKA (reference sequence). The CDR3 sequence: CSAVGTSNTEAFF. CDR3 nucleotide sequence: TGCAGTGCTGTTGGGACATCGAACACTGAAGCTTTCTTT.

This clonotype has only a few counts. Lacking the conserved final phenylalanine or tryptophan, this CDR3 likely reflects a read error. It is unclear where the CDR3 begins or ends on the DNA, so no DNA is shown, and the CDR3 is as TCRdb lists it. The V and J genes are TRBV10-1 and TRBJ1-5; TRBD1 is the table's D call and was not checked against the DNA. Germline V lookup: CDR1 WNHNN, CDR2 SYGVQD (reference sequence). The CDR3 sequence runs 8 residues, both termini included. Here the CDR3 reads CASQGTAL.

This clonotype was detected ten times or more. The J gene is TRBJ1-1, the V gene TRBV4-2; D might be TRBD1 (5 bases). The V gene lost 0 bases and the J gene lost 11 bases, with 19 bases spanning the gap. There are 15 residues in the CDR3. Germline V gene data show CDR1 as LGHNA and CDR2 as YNFKEQ. CDR3 residues: CASSQERTRGGLAFF. CDR3 DNA sequence: TGTGCCAGCAGCCAAGAGAGGACCCGCGGGGGTTTGGCTTTCTTT.

This clonotype has a count of ten or more. The CDR3 reads CSATHAGTGFF. The CDR3, as DNA: TGCAGTGCTACGCATGCGGGGACAGGGTTCTTC. The rearrangement uses TRBV20-1 and TRBJ2-1; TRBD1 aligns across 8 bases. Germline V gene data show CDR1 as DFQATT and CDR2 as SNEGSKA (reference sequence). V shed 4 bases and J 15 bases; nucleotides not matched to a gene: 8. The CDR3 covers 11 residues.

This clonotype was counted at least ten times. This chain joins TRBV4-2 and TRBJ2-1; 7 bases agree with TRBD1. This CDR3 is 15 amino acids long. V shed 3 bases, J shed 0 bases, and the junction held 2 bases outside the gene matches. In germline, CDR1 is LGHNA, CDR2 YNFKEQ. The CDR3 here is CASSQGTDSYNEQFF. The CDR3 DNA sequence: TGTGCCAGCAGCCAGGGGACAGACTCCTACAATGAGCAGTTCTTC.

This clonotype appeared many times. The chain combines TRBV25-1 with TRBJ1-2; D is possibly TRBD1 (6 bases). Trimming took 5 bases from V and 2 from J, leaving 21 bases between them. Germline V gene data show CDR1 as MGHDK and CDR2 as SYGVNS. The CDR3 is 17 amino acids. CDR3 sequence (DNA): TGTGCCAGCAGTTCACGCCTGATAGACCAGGGGAACTATGGCTACACCTTC. It specifies CASSSRLIDQGNYGYTF.

This sequence joins TRBV12-3 or TRBV12-4 and TRBJ1-1; no reliable D call. With 5 bases removed from V and 3 bases from J, the gap between germline ends came to 13 bases. The CDR3 extends over 14 amino acids. CDR3 region: CASSASRVDTEAFF. CDR3 sequence (DNA): TGTGCCAGCAGTGCCTCCCGGGTTGACACTGAAGCTTTCTTT.

The table lists this clonotype with many counts. The CDR3: CSAVGSEETQYF. In DNA, the CDR3 is TGCAGTGCCGTGGGAAGTGAAGAGACCCAGTACTTC. This chain joins TRBV20-1 and TRBJ2-5; D is unresolved. Germline V gene sequence: CDR1 DFQATT, CDR2 SNEGSKA (reference sequence). Trimming removed 6 bases from V and 3 bases from J, with 11 bases in between. CDR3 length equals 12 residues.